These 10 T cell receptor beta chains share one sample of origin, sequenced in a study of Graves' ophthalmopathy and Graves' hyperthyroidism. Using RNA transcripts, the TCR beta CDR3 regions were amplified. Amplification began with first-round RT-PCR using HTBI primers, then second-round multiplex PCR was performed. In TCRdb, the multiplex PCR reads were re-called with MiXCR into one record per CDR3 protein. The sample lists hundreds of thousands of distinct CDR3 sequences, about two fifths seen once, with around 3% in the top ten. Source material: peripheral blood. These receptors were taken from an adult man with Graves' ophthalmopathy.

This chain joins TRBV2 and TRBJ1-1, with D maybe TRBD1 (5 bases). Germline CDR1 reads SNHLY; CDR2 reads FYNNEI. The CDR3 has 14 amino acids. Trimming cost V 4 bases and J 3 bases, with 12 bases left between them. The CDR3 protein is CASSGLGDYTEAFF. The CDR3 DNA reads TGTGCCAGCAGTGGATTAGGGGATTACACTGAAGCTTTCTTT. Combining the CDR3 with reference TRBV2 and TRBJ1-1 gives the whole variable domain EPEVTQTPSHQVTQMGQEVILRCVPISNHLYFYWYRQILGQKVEFLVSFYNNEISEKSEIFDDQFSVERPDGSNFTLKIRSTKLEDSAMYFCASSGLGDYTEAFFGQGTRLTVV.

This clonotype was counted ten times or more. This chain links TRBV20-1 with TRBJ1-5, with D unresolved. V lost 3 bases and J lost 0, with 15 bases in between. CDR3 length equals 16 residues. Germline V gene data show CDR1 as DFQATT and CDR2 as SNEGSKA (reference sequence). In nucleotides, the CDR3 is TGCAGTGCTAGTAATTACGGTGATTATAGCAATCAGCCCCAGCATTTT. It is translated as CSASNYGDYSNQPQHF.

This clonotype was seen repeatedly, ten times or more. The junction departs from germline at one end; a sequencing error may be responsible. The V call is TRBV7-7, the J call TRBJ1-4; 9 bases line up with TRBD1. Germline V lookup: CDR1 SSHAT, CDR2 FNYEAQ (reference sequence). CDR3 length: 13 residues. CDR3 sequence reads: CASSMGQGEKLFF. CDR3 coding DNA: TGTGCTAGCAGCATGGGACAGGGCGAAAAACTGTTTTTT.

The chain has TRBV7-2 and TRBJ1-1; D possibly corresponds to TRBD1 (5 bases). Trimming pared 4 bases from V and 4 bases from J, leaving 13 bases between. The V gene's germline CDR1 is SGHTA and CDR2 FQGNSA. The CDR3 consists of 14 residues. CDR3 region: CASSYSGASTEAFF. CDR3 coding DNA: TGTGCCAGCAGCTACTCCGGGGCGTCCACTGAAGCTTTCTTT.

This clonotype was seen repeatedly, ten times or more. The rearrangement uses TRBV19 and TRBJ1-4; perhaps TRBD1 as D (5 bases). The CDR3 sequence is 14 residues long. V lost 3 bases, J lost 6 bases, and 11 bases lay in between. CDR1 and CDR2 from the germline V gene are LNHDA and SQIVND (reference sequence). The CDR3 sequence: CASSIPGLDEKLFF. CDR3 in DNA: TGTGCCAGTAGTATTCCAGGGCTGGATGAAAAACTGTTTTTT.

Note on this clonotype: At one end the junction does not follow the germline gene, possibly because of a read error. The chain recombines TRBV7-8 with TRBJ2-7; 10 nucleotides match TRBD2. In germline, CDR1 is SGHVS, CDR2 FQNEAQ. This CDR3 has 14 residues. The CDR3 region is CAGSSLAGDYEQYF. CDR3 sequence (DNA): TGTGCCGGCAGCTCTCTAGCGGGAGATTACGAGCAGTACTTC.

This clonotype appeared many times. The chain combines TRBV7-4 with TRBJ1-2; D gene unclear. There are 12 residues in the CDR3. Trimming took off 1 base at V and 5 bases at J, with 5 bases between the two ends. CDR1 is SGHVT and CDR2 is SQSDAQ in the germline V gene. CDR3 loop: CASSLGRYGYTF. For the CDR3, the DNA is TGTGCCAGCAGCTTAGGCAGGTATGGCTACACCTTC. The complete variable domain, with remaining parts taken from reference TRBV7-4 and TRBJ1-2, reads GAGVSQSPRYKVAKRGRDVALRCDSISGHVTLYWYRQTLGQGSEVLTYSQSDAQRDKSGRPSGRFSAERPERSVSTLKIQRTEQGDSAVYLCASSLGRYGYTFGSGTRLTVV.

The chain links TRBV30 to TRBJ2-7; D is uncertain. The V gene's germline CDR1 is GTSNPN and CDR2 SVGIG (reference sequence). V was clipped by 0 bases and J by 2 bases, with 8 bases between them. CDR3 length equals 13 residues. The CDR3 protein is CAWSVNIPYEQYF. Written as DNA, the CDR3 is TGTGCCTGGAGTGTAAACATTCCCTACGAGCAGTACTTC.

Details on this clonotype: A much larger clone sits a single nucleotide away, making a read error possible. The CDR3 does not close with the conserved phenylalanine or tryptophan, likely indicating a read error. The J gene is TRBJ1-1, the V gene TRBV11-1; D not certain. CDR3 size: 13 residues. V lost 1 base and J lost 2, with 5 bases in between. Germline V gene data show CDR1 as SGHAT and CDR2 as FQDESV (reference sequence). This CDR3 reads CASSLDENTEAFS. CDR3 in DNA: TGTGCCAGCAGCTTAGACGAAAACACTGAAGCTTTCTCT.

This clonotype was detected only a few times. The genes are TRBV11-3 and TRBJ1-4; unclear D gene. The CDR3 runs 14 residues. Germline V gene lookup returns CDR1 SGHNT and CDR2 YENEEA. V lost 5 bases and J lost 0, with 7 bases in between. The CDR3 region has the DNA TGTGCCAGCAGCCCGTTTGCAACTAATGAAAAACTGTTTTTT. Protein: CASSPFATNEKLFF.